Below are 5 T cell receptor beta chains sequenced from a single sample in a study of blood T cell repertoires in COVID-19 (dated by TCRdb to the early 2020s). The library came from the immunoSEQ multiplex PCR assay. This is the immuneACCESS table as TCRdb keeps it, with only in-frame sequences that have V and J called. A part of the clones is gone; compared with another copy, unresolved V genes explain less than half, and the rest is unexplained. The sample table records a few hundred thousand clones; roughly 90% of these occur just once. 2.2% of the sample rests with the top ten. Sequencing was performed on peripheral blood. These receptors came from a woman aged 50 to 65 who had recovered from COVID-19.

The V and J genes are TRBV18 and TRBJ1-5; tentative D call: TRBD1 (6 bases). Germline-derived CDR1 and CDR2 are KGHSH and LQKENI. The CDR3 is 15 amino acids. Trimming took off 1 base at V and 5 bases at J, with 12 bases between the two ends. CDR3: CASSPQGGRHQPQHF. In DNA form, the CDR3 reads TGTGCCAGCTCACCACAAGGGGGAAGGCATCAGCCCCAGCATTTT. Filled out from reference TRBV18 and TRBJ1-5, the complete variable domain reads NAGVMQNPRHLVRRRGQEARLRCSPMKGHSHVYWYRQLPEEGLKFMVYLQKENIIDESGMPKERFSAEFPKEGPSILRIQQVVRGDSAAYFCASSPQGGRHQPQHFGDGTRLSIL.

The gene calls are TRBV7-9 and TRBJ2-2; 7 nucleotides line up with TRBD2. J lost 4 bases, V lost 6 bases, and 5 bases had no gene match. The CDR3 extends over 14 amino acids. Germline loops: CDR1 SEHNR, CDR2 FQNEAQ (reference sequence). CDR3 sequence (DNA): TGTGCCAGCAGGCGAGTAGCGGGCACCGGGGAGCTGTTTTTT. This encodes CASRRVAGTGELFF.

As concerns this clone: The identical CDR3 is also encoded by other nucleotide sequences in the sample. The J gene is TRBJ2-1, the V gene TRBV5-1; D is possibly TRBD2 (6 bases). CDR1 and CDR2 (germline): SGHRS, YFSETQ. This CDR3 comprises 14 residues. The V and J ends lost 0 bases and 5 bases respectively, with 9 bases between them. The CDR3 nucleotides read TGCGCCAGCAGCTTGGGTTCGGGGGACAATGAGCAGTTCTTC. Translating gives CASSLGSGDNEQFF.

In nucleotides, the CDR3 is TGTGCCAGTAGTATTCAGGGGTCAGGATATCAGCCCCAGCATTTT. This codes for CASSIQGSGYQPQHF. This chain connects TRBV19 to TRBJ1-5; perhaps TRBD1 as D (6 bases). Germline V gives CDR1 LNHDA, CDR2 SQIVND (reference sequence). The CDR3 has 15 residues. Trimming cost V 3 bases and J 5 bases, with 14 bases left between them.

This clone was counted once. This sequence joins TRBV4-3 and TRBJ2-1, with 8 bases matching TRBD2. This CDR3 comprises 15 residues. J gave up 8 bases and V 1 base, and 7 bases lay outside the gene matches. Germline CDR1 and CDR2: LGHNA and YSLEER. Here the CDR3 DNA reads TGCGCCAGCAGCCAAGGGAAACGGGGGGGCCATGAGCAGTTCTTC. Translated, it gives CASSQGKRGGHEQFF.